The entry that follows covers one T cell receptor beta chain sequence. This CDR3 spans 13 amino acids. V lost 3 bases and J lost 7; bases outside the gene matches: 1. Germline-derived CDR1 and CDR2 are SGHDT and YYEEEE. Data came from immunoSEQ multiplex PCR; TCRdb stores just in-frame clones and leaves some out. In the table there are over 130,000 clones, around nine tenths of which are singletons. This entry comes from a study of blood T cell repertoires in COVID-19. The receptor comes from a human donor in a cohort sampled during active COVID-19. V and J are TRBV5-6 and TRBJ2-7, with 13 bases identical to TRBD2. Sequenced material: peripheral blood. The CDR3 sequence: CASSWGLAGEQYF. The CDR3 coding sequence is TGTGCCAGCAGCTGGGGACTAGCGGGGGAGCAGTACTTC.